A single sample gave rise to the 23 T cell receptor beta chains below, sequenced in a study of shared clonotypes between healthy human individuals. The repertoire was sequenced with immunoSEQ multiplex PCR; TCRdb's copy has only in-frame clones and lacks some. The sample lists about 2.1 million clones, around 93% occurring once. The naive CD8 subset, CD45RO-negative cells positively selected for CCR7, excluded terminally differentiated effector memory CD45RA+ cells. Sequenced material: naive CD8+ T cells from PBMCs. The source of these receptors is a man aged 18 to 30 in good health. Some clones in this sample may be carry-over from other donors' samples.

The J gene is TRBJ2-6, the V gene TRBV27; D is unresolved. V lost 6 bases and J 4 bases, leaving 10 bases between the germline ends. CDR1 is MNHEY, CDR2 SMNVEV, per germline (reference sequence). The CDR3 covers 14 residues. CDR3 DNA sequence: TGTGCCAGCAGCCGACTCCAGGGGGCCAACGTCCTGACTTTC. Amino acid sequence: CASSRLQGANVLTF.

The chain couples TRBV25-1 to TRBJ2-7, with unresolved D. This CDR3 is 13 amino acids long. Per the germline V gene, CDR1 is MGHDK and CDR2 is SYGVNS. The V end was cut by 4 bases, the J end by 0 bases, with 7 bases between. CDR3 in amino acids: CASSATLSYEQYF. Written as DNA, the CDR3 is TGTGCCAGCAGTGCAACTCTCTCCTACGAGCAGTACTTC.

The chain recombines TRBV7-9 with TRBJ1-4; D call uncertain. There are 15 residues in the CDR3. V was pared by 2 bases and J by 0 bases, with 7 bases between. In germline, CDR1 is SEHNR, CDR2 FQNEAQ (reference sequence). CDR3 nucleotide sequence: TGTGCCAGCAGCTTAAGTTCCTCAACTAATGAAAAACTGTTTTTT. Translation gives CASSLSSSTNEKLFF.

In this sample, this clone turned up once. The chain links TRBV6-6 to TRBJ2-5; 7 nucleotides agree with TRBD1. The CDR3 is 15 amino acids. J gave up 1 base and V 0 bases, and 2 bases lay outside the gene matches. In germline, CDR1 is MNHNY, CDR2 SVGAGI (reference sequence). The CDR3 region is CASSYSDRSQETQYF. The CDR3 region has the DNA TGTGCCAGCAGTTACTCGGACAGGTCCCAAGAGACCCAGTACTTC.

In the case of this clone: Other DNA variants within this sample encode the same CDR3. This chain connects TRBV5-1 to TRBJ2-3; perhaps TRBD2 as D (7 bases). Trimming shortened V by 0 bases and J by 6 bases, and 11 bases separated the two germline ends. The V gene's germline CDR1 is SGHRS and CDR2 YFSETQ. The CDR3 runs 14 residues. DNA for the CDR3: TGCGCCAGCAGCTTGGTGGGGGGGCCCGATACGCAGTATTTT. This translates into CASSLVGGPDTQYF.

Remarks on this clone: This same CDR3 is encoded by further DNA sequences in the sample. The chain is built from TRBV5-1 and TRBJ2-1, with 10 bases fitting TRBD2. V lost 2 bases and J lost 4; bases outside the gene matches: 3. The CDR3 totals 15 residues. The germline CDR1 and CDR2 sequences are SGHRS and YFSETQ. CDR3 in DNA: TGCGCCAGCAGCTTAGAACTAGCGGGGTACAATGAGCAGTTCTTC. Translated: CASSLELAGYNEQFF.

In regard to this clone: Other DNA sequences within the sample encode an identical CDR3. The gene calls are TRBV27 and TRBJ2-1, with D possibly being TRBD1 (5 bases). V was trimmed by 2 bases and J by 5 bases, leaving 10 bases between them. This CDR3 has 14 residues. Germline CDR1 is MNHEY and CDR2 is SMNVEV (reference sequence). Written as DNA, the CDR3 is TGTGCCAGCAGTTTACAAACAGGCAACAATGAGCAGTTCTTC. Translating gives CASSLQTGNNEQFF.

The V call is TRBV25-1, the J call TRBJ2-7, with D perhaps TRBD1 or TRBD2 (5 bases each). Trimming stripped 2 bases from V and 7 bases from J, with 18 bases between. This CDR3 is built from 15 residues. CDR1 and CDR2 (germline): MGHDK, SYGVNS. CDR3 region: CASSENPFFGAEQYF. The CDR3 DNA reads as TGTGCCAGCAGTGAAAACCCCTTCTTCGGGGCTGAGCAGTACTTC.

A single count supports this clone. V is TRBV5-6 and J is TRBJ1-2; 11 nucleotides agree with TRBD1. Germline CDR1 SGHDT, CDR2 YYEEEE. The CDR3 loop spans 14 amino acids. V shed 3 bases and J 5 bases; nucleotides not matched to a gene: 3. Here the CDR3 reads CASSSGQGVYGYTF. The CDR3 DNA sequence: TGTGCCAGCAGCTCGGGACAGGGGGTATATGGCTACACCTTC.

The chain carries TRBV27 and TRBJ2-7; 8 bases are a match to TRBD2. Trimming cost V 5 bases and J 2 bases; bases outside gene matches: 17. Germline V gene sequence: CDR1 MNHEY, CDR2 SMNVEV (reference sequence). CDR3 length: 18 residues. CDR3 amino acids: CASSRPQKVSGIPYEQYF. As DNA, the CDR3 is TGTGCCAGCAGTCGTCCGCAGAAGGTTAGCGGGATCCCCTACGAGCAGTACTTC.

This rearrangement joins TRBV7-9 to TRBJ2-7; TRBD2 matches at 12 bases. The CDR3 is 15 amino acids. After removal of 5 bases from V and 9 bases from J, the junction contained 11 bases not matched to a gene. CDR1 and CDR2 from the germline V gene are SEHNR and FQNEAQ (reference sequence). This CDR3 is CASSPPGTSGSTQYF. The CDR3 region has the DNA TGTGCCAGCAGCCCGCCCGGGACTAGCGGGTCTACGCAGTACTTC. Complete variable domain (other parts from reference TRBV7-9 and TRBJ2-7): DTGVSQNPRHKITKRGQNVTFRCDPISEHNRLYWYRQTLGQGPEFLTYFQNEAQLEKSRLLSDRFSAERPKGSFSTLEIQRTEQGDSAMYLCASSPPGTSGSTQYFGPGTRLTVT.

This sequence joins TRBV5-6 and TRBJ2-3, with TRBD2 identical over 7 bases. J was trimmed by 2 bases and V by 4 bases; bases with no gene match: 4. The germline V gene encodes CDR1 SGHDT and CDR2 YYEEEE. The CDR3 is 14 amino acids. CDR3 region: CASSKGRATDTQYF. The CDR3 DNA sequence: TGTGCCAGCAGCAAAGGGAGGGCCACAGATACGCAGTATTTT.

As for this clone: Other DNA sequences in this specimen translate into the identical CDR3. The DNA of the CDR3 is TGTGCCAGCAGTTCTCCTAGCTACGAGCAGTACTTC. Translation: CASSSPSYEQYF. The rearrangement uses TRBV27 and TRBJ2-7; D remains ambiguous. CDR1 and CDR2 from the germline V gene are MNHEY and SMNVEV (reference sequence). The CDR3 extends over 12 amino acids. V lost 4 bases and J 3 bases, leaving 7 bases between the germline ends.

J is TRBJ2-7 and V is TRBV9, with 10 positions matching TRBD1. The germline V gene encodes CDR1 SGDLS and CDR2 YYNGEE. The CDR3 has 15 residues. V gave up 2 bases and J gave up 5 bases; unmatched junction bases: 7. The CDR3 loop reads CASSVSGTGVNEQYF. Here the CDR3 DNA reads TGTGCCAGCAGCGTCTCAGGGACAGGGGTCAACGAGCAGTACTTC.

This chain links TRBV7-3 with TRBJ2-1, with TRBD2 matching 10 bases. V was pared by 11 bases and J by 8 bases, with 12 bases of the junction left unmatched. CDR1 and CDR2 from the germline V gene are SGHTA and FQGTGA. The CDR3 totals 14 residues. CDR3 loop: CASSPSGSIYEQFF. The DNA for the CDR3 is TGTGCCTCATCCCCTAGCGGGAGTATCTATGAGCAGTTCTTC.

The chain combines TRBV2 with TRBJ2-2; D is uncertain. Trimming took 7 bases from V and 5 from J, leaving 14 bases between them. Germline lookup yields CDR1 SNHLY and CDR2 FYNNEI. CDR3 length: 14 amino acids. The CDR3 sequence is CASNLADHTGELFF. The CDR3 region has the DNA TGTGCCAGCAACTTAGCCGACCATACCGGGGAGCTGTTTTTT.

As to this clone: The sample contains more than one DNA sequence encoding this CDR3. The V call is TRBV19, the J call TRBJ2-7; unclear D gene. The V gene's germline CDR1 is LNHDA and CDR2 SQIVND (reference sequence). The CDR3 covers 13 residues. V lost 2 bases to trimming and J lost 1 base, with 6 bases between them. In DNA form, the CDR3 reads TGTGCCAGTAGTATAAGAGTTTCCTACGAGCAGTACTTC. Amino acid sequence: CASSIRVSYEQYF.

The chain has TRBV9 and TRBJ2-7; D is tentatively TRBD1 or TRBD2 (5 bases each). V lost 4 bases, J lost 3 bases, and 11 bases lay in between. The CDR3 consists of 13 residues. Per germline, CDR1 SGDLS and CDR2 YYNGEE. CDR3 amino acids: CASSRSGLYEQYF. The CDR3 coding sequence is TGTGCCAGCAGCAGATCGGGGCTCTACGAGCAGTACTTC.

As for this clone: This specimen includes other DNA sequences encoding the same CDR3. The CDR3 sequence: CASSLEQTYNEQFF. In nucleotides, the CDR3 is TGTGCCAGCAGCTTGGAACAGACCTACAATGAGCAGTTCTTC. The rearrangement joins TRBV5-6 to TRBJ2-1; D is unclear. V lost 0 bases and J 2 bases, leaving 6 bases between the germline ends. This CDR3 is 14 amino acids long. Germline V gives CDR1 SGHDT, CDR2 YYEEEE.

The sample holds one count of this clone. The chain combines TRBV4-1 with TRBJ2-7, with 10 bases that match TRBD1. CDR1 and CDR2 (germline): MGHRA, YSYEKL. The CDR3 spans 17 residues. V trimming: 1 base; J trimming: 5 bases; junction bases outside the gene matches: 11. This chain's CDR3 is CASSQVRAGTGVHEQYF. DNA of the CDR3: TGCGCCAGCAGCCAAGTAAGGGCGGGGACAGGGGTCCACGAGCAGTACTTC.

The chain couples TRBV29-1 to TRBJ1-2; TRBD1 matches at 8 bases. V shed 1 base, J shed 3 bases, and the junction held 7 bases outside the gene matches. The CDR3 length is 15 residues. Germline V gene lookup returns CDR1 SQVTM and CDR2 ANQGSEA. CDR3 loop: CSVEGLQDRDYGYTF. The CDR3 bases are TGCAGCGTTGAAGGCCTCCAGGACAGGGACTATGGCTACACCTTC.

For this clone: Distinct nucleotide sequences in the sample also encode this CDR3. The chain employs TRBV9 and TRBJ2-5, with D perhaps matching TRBD2 (6 bases). Between the trimmed V and J ends, which lost 3 bases and 5 bases, there was a span of 8 bases. The germline V gene encodes CDR1 SGDLS and CDR2 YYNGEE. This CDR3 has 12 residues. As DNA, the CDR3 is TGTGCCAGCAGCGGTGGGGGGGAGACCCAGTACTTC. Protein: CASSGGGETQYF.

This chain links TRBV30 with TRBJ1-2; perhaps TRBD1 as D (5 bases). The germline V gene has CDR1 GTSNPN and CDR2 SVGIG (reference sequence). The V gene lost 0 bases and the J gene lost 7 bases, with 12 bases spanning the gap. The CDR3 consists of 13 residues. CDR3 amino acids: CAWSVGGGSGYTF. The CDR3, as DNA: TGTGCCTGGAGTGTAGGTGGGGGTTCTGGCTACACCTTC. Supplemented by reference TRBV30 and TRBJ1-2, the full variable domain reads SQTIHQWPATLVQPVGSPLSLECTVEGTSNPNLYWYRQAAGRGLQLLFYSVGIGQISSEVPQNLSASRPQDRQFILSSKKLLLSDSGFYLCAWSVGGGSGYTFGSGTRLTVV.